The rows below give T cell receptor beta chains drawn from one sample of a study of blood T cell repertoires in COVID-19. Sequencing used immunoSEQ multiplex PCR; TCRdb keeps in-frame clones, though not all of them. The sample comprises fewer than 300,000 clones, 82% of which are singletons, and about 3.4% rests with the top ten. Sequencing was done on a sample of peripheral blood. Receptors originate from a woman younger than 30 with acute or convalescent COVID-19. The CDR3 runs from the conserved cysteine through the conserved F or W. The D gene is left open where the match is weak. Clone size appears in some rows only: once, few, many, or a class for an expanded clone.

V gene: TRBV5-6; D gene: TRBD2; J gene: TRBJ2-3; clone size: NA; CDR3 protein: CASSWTGTTFTDTQYF; CDR3 DNA: TGTGCCAGCAGCTGGACCGGGACTACTTTCACAGATACGCAGTATTTT
V gene: TRBV7-3; D gene: NA; J gene: TRBJ2-1; clone size: NA; CDR3 protein: CASSLGGEQFF; CDR3 DNA: TGTGCCAGCAGCCTCGGCGGTGAGCAGTTCTTC
V gene: TRBV3-1/TRBV3-2; D gene: TRBD2; J gene: TRBJ2-1; clone size: NA; CDR3 protein: CASTPMASGNNEQFF; CDR3 DNA: TGTGCCAGCACCCCAATGGCTAGCGGTAACAATGAGCAGTTCTTC
V gene: TRBV10-2; D gene: TRBD1; J gene: TRBJ1-2; clone size: NA; CDR3 protein: CASMGQGARGYTF; CDR3 DNA: TGCGCCAGCATGGGACAGGGGGCGCGCGGCTACACCTTC
V gene: TRBV9; D gene: TRBD1; J gene: TRBJ2-7; clone size: NA; CDR3 protein: CASSLSGTGVTYEQYF; CDR3 DNA: TGTGCCAGCAGCCTCAGTGGGACAGGGGTAACCTACGAGCAGTACTTC
V gene: TRBV3-1/TRBV3-2; D gene: TRBD1; J gene: TRBJ1-1; clone size: NA; CDR3 protein: CASSLGQENTEAFF; CDR3 DNA: TGTGCCAGCAGCCTCGGACAGGAAAACACTGAAGCTTTCTTT
V gene: TRBV5-8; D gene: TRBD2; J gene: TRBJ2-7; clone size: NA; CDR3 protein: CASSLAGVLAGYEQYF; CDR3 DNA: TGTGCCAGCAGCTTGGCCGGGGTACTAGCGGGGTACGAGCAGTACTTC
V gene: TRBV5-4; D gene: TRBD1; J gene: TRBJ2-5; clone size: few; CDR3 protein: CASSLESGQQEETQYF; CDR3 DNA: TGTGCCAGCAGCTTGGAATCGGGACAGCAGGAAGAGACCCAGTACTTC
V gene: TRBV5-1; D gene: TRBD1; J gene: TRBJ2-1; clone size: NA; CDR3 protein: CASSLEDRGRGEQFF; CDR3 DNA: TGCGCCAGCAGCTTGGAGGACAGGGGGCGGGGTGAGCAGTTCTTC
V gene: TRBV6-2/TRBV6-3; D gene: NA; J gene: TRBJ2-7; clone size: NA; CDR3 protein: CASSYSRVGEQYF; CDR3 DNA: TGTGCCAGCAGTTACTCTCGGGTTGGCGAGCAGTACTTC
V gene: TRBV29-1; D gene: NA; J gene: TRBJ2-7; clone size: NA; CDR3 protein: CSVGGRLVHEQYF; CDR3 DNA: TGCAGCGTGGGGGGTCGGTTAGTCCACGAGCAGTACTTC
V gene: TRBV5-1; D gene: NA; J gene: TRBJ1-1; clone size: NA; CDR3 protein: CASSLVGGALEAFF; CDR3 DNA: TGCGCCAGCAGCTTGGTTGGGGGCGCATTGGAAGCTTTCTTT
V gene: TRBV6-2/TRBV6-3; D gene: TRBD2; J gene: TRBJ2-1; clone size: NA; CDR3 protein: CASSYRTSASNEQFF; CDR3 DNA: TGTGCCAGCAGTTACAGGACTAGCGCGAGTAATGAGCAGTTCTTC
V gene: TRBV12-3/TRBV12-4; D gene: NA; J gene: TRBJ1-2; clone size: few; CDR3 protein: CASRTTGTGYTF; CDR3 DNA: TGTGCCAGCAGAACCACAGGGACTGGCTACACCTTC
V gene: TRBV7-8; D gene: TRBD2; J gene: TRBJ2-7; clone size: NA; CDR3 protein: CASSLVASGTVTYEQYF; CDR3 DNA: TGTGCCAGCAGCTTAGTCGCTAGCGGGACTGTAACCTACGAGCAGTACTTC
V gene: TRBV30; D gene: NA; J gene: TRBJ2-7; clone size: NA; CDR3 protein: CAWSFPDTWAYEQYF; CDR3 DNA: TGTGCCTGGAGTTTCCCCGACACCTGGGCGTACGAGCAGTACTTC
V gene: TRBV25-1; D gene: TRBD2; J gene: TRBJ2-2; clone size: NA; CDR3 protein: CASSTLTSGNTGELFF; CDR3 DNA: TGTGCCAGCAGTACCCTGACTAGCGGTAACACCGGGGAGCTGTTTTTT
V gene: TRBV11-2; D gene: TRBD1; J gene: TRBJ1-1; clone size: NA; CDR3 protein: CASRFTGDTEAFF; CDR3 DNA: TGTGCCAGCCGATTCACAGGGGACACTGAAGCTTTCTTT
V gene: TRBV5-5; D gene: NA; J gene: TRBJ1-2; clone size: NA; CDR3 protein: CASSGGANRVGGSNYGYTF; CDR3 DNA: TGTGCCAGCAGCGGGGGGGCCAACAGGGTAGGTGGGTCTAACTATGGCTACACCTTC
V gene: TRBV4-3; D gene: NA; J gene: TRBJ1-6; clone size: NA; CDR3 protein: CASSQGREVLNSPLHF; CDR3 DNA: TGCGCCAGCAGCCAAGGGAGGGAGGTCCTCAATTCACCCCTCCACTTT
V gene: TRBV2; D gene: NA; J gene: TRBJ2-1; clone size: NA; CDR3 protein: CASSGNNEQFF; CDR3 DNA: TGTGCCAGCAGTGGTAACAATGAGCAGTTCTTC
V gene: TRBV29-1; D gene: TRBD2; J gene: TRBJ2-2; clone size: few; CDR3 protein: CSVEDRGGVPGELFF; CDR3 DNA: TGCAGCGTTGAAGATCGGGGAGGGGTACCCGGGGAGCTGTTTTTT
V gene: TRBV14; D gene: TRBD1; J gene: TRBJ1-6; clone size: NA; CDR3 protein: CASSQVVDRGNSPLHF; CDR3 DNA: TGTGCCAGCAGCCAAGTCGTAGACAGGGGTAATTCACCCCTCCACTTT
V gene: TRBV27; D gene: NA; J gene: TRBJ1-1; clone size: NA; CDR3 protein: CASSLSGGWTEAFF; CDR3 DNA: TGTGCCAGCAGTTTATCCGGGGGTTGGACTGAAGCTTTCTTT
V gene: TRBV28; D gene: TRBD1; J gene: TRBJ1-2; clone size: NA; CDR3 protein: CASSSQGARHGYTF; CDR3 DNA: TGTGCCAGCAGCTCGCAGGGGGCGCGCCATGGCTACACCTTC
V gene: TRBV18; D gene: TRBD1; J gene: TRBJ2-1; clone size: NA; CDR3 protein: CASSPPGTGDEQFF; CDR3 DNA: TGTGCCAGCTCACCACCGGGGACAGGAGATGAGCAGTTCTTC
V gene: TRBV30; D gene: TRBD1; J gene: TRBJ1-2; clone size: NA; CDR3 protein: CAWGTGVGYTF; CDR3 DNA: TGTGCCTGGGGGACAGGGGTGGGCTACACCTTC
V gene: TRBV27; D gene: NA; J gene: TRBJ2-7; clone size: NA; CDR3 protein: CASRQGGFYEQYF; CDR3 DNA: TGTGCCAGCAGGCAGGGGGGTTTTTACGAGCAGTACTTC
V gene: TRBV14; D gene: NA; J gene: TRBJ1-2; clone size: NA; CDR3 protein: CASSQTDRPGWYGYTF; CDR3 DNA: TGTGCCAGCAGCCAAACGGACCGCCCGGGGTGGTATGGCTACACCTTC
V gene: TRBV3-1/TRBV3-2; D gene: NA; J gene: TRBJ1-4; clone size: NA; CDR3 protein: CASSQGQVNEKLFF; CDR3 DNA: TGTGCCAGCAGCCAGGGCCAGGTTAATGAAAAACTGTTTTTT
V gene: TRBV5-6; D gene: NA; J gene: TRBJ1-2; clone size: NA; CDR3 protein: CASSLFFPGVDGYTF; CDR3 DNA: TGTGCCAGCAGCTTGTTTTTCCCGGGGGTGGATGGCTACACCTTC
V gene: TRBV11-2; D gene: TRBD2; J gene: TRBJ2-1; clone size: NA; CDR3 protein: CASSWGLAGSYNEQFF; CDR3 DNA: TGTGCCAGCAGCTGGGGGCTAGCGGGCTCCTACAATGAGCAGTTCTTC
V gene: TRBV7-9; D gene: NA; J gene: TRBJ2-7; clone size: NA; CDR3 protein: CASSSFSEQYF; CDR3 DNA: TGTGCCAGCAGCTCCTTCTCCGAGCAGTACTTC
V gene: TRBV6-5; D gene: NA; J gene: TRBJ1-4; clone size: NA; CDR3 protein: CASISGFGRGATFF; CDR3 DNA: NA
V gene: TRBV11-2; D gene: TRBD1; J gene: TRBJ1-2; clone size: NA; CDR3 protein: CASSFVPGQGYGYTF; CDR3 DNA: TGTGCCAGCAGCTTCGTACCGGGACAGGGCTATGGCTACACCTTC
V gene: TRBV7-3; D gene: TRBD1; J gene: TRBJ2-2; clone size: NA; CDR3 protein: CASSPFPGQGGNTGELFF; CDR3 DNA: TGTGCCAGCAGCCCATTTCCGGGACAGGGAGGGAACACCGGGGAGCTGTTTTTT
V gene: TRBV11-3; D gene: NA; J gene: TRBJ2-1; clone size: NA; CDR3 protein: CASSRGGARGEQFF; CDR3 DNA: TGTGCCAGCAGCCGGGGCGGGGCTCGGGGTGAGCAGTTCTTC
V gene: TRBV11-2; D gene: TRBD2; J gene: TRBJ2-7; clone size: NA; CDR3 protein: CASSRILAGGPLYEQYF; CDR3 DNA: TGTGCCAGCAGCCGTATTCTAGCGGGAGGACCCCTATACGAGCAGTACTTC
V gene: TRBV20-1; D gene: TRBD1; J gene: TRBJ1-6; clone size: NA; CDR3 protein: CSASLGTGPSPLHF; CDR3 DNA: TGCAGTGCTAGTCTCGGGACAGGGCCTTCACCCCTCCACTTT
V gene: TRBV14; D gene: TRBD2; J gene: TRBJ2-7; clone size: NA; CDR3 protein: CASSRGVAGDFPGEQYF; CDR3 DNA: TGTGCCAGCAGCAGAGGGGTAGCGGGAGATTTCCCGGGGGAGCAGTACTTC
V gene: TRBV7-6; D gene: TRBD2; J gene: TRBJ2-7; clone size: NA; CDR3 protein: CASSLEVSGRGSSYEQYF; CDR3 DNA: TGTGCCAGCAGCTTAGAAGTTAGTGGGAGGGGTAGCTCCTACGAGCAGTACTTC
V gene: TRBV4-1; D gene: TRBD1; J gene: TRBJ1-6; clone size: NA; CDR3 protein: CASSQEQGAGNSPLHF; CDR3 DNA: TGCGCCAGCAGCCAAGAACAGGGGGCAGGAAATTCACCCCTCCACTTT
V gene: TRBV6-1; D gene: NA; J gene: TRBJ2-3; clone size: NA; CDR3 protein: CASSESRDITDTQYF; CDR3 DNA: TGTGCCAGCAGTGAATCCAGGGATATTACAGATACGCAGTATTTT
V gene: TRBV28; D gene: NA; J gene: TRBJ2-3; clone size: NA; CDR3 protein: CASSSLTDTQYF; CDR3 DNA: TGTGCCAGCAGTTCACTAACAGATACGCAGTATTTT
V gene: TRBV5-1; D gene: TRBD1; J gene: TRBJ2-7; clone size: NA; CDR3 protein: CASSLKLQGAGYEQYF; CDR3 DNA: TGCGCCAGCAGCTTGAAGTTACAGGGGGCAGGCTACGAGCAGTACTTC
V gene: TRBV7-9; D gene: NA; J gene: TRBJ2-1; clone size: NA; CDR3 protein: CASTITMGGSYNEQFF; CDR3 DNA: TGTGCCAGCACCATAACCATGGGGGGCTCCTACAATGAGCAGTTCTTC
V gene: TRBV6-6; D gene: NA; J gene: TRBJ1-3; clone size: NA; CDR3 protein: CASSGSGNTIYF; CDR3 DNA: TGTGCCAGCAGCGGCTCTGGAAACACCATATATTTT
V gene: TRBV7-9; D gene: TRBD2; J gene: TRBJ2-5; clone size: NA; CDR3 protein: CASRRTSNAQYF; CDR3 DNA: TGTGCCAGCAGACGGACTAGTAACGCCCAGTACTTC
V gene: TRBV21-1; D gene: NA; J gene: TRBJ2-3; clone size: NA; CDR3 protein: CASSKGTVASGSTDTQYF; CDR3 DNA: NA
V gene: TRBV6-5; D gene: NA; J gene: TRBJ1-2; clone size: NA; CDR3 protein: CASSYRDSNYGYTF; CDR3 DNA: TGTGCCAGCAGTTACCGAGACAGTAACTATGGCTACACCTTC
V gene: TRBV7-8; D gene: TRBD2; J gene: TRBJ2-7; clone size: NA; CDR3 protein: CASSLTGLELYEQYF; CDR3 DNA: TGTGCCAGCAGCCTCACGGGACTAGAACTCTACGAGCAGTACTTC
V gene: TRBV27; D gene: NA; J gene: TRBJ2-2; clone size: NA; CDR3 protein: CASHFGANTGELFF; CDR3 DNA: TGTGCCAGCCACTTCGGAGCGAACACCGGGGAGCTGTTTTTT